This paragraph covers one T cell receptor beta chain sequence. There is no known antigen for this receptor. A read error is possible here, since a much larger clone lies one base away. Other DNA sequences in the same sample also yield this CDR3. TCRbeta CDR3 regions were amplified from genomic DNA by means of the immunoSEQ Assay, a bias-controlled multiplex PCR. Turning to the authors' computational methods: The number of nucleated cells in each sample was estimated from the amplification of reference gene primers within the assay. To quantify the absolute abundance of each unique TCRbeta CDR3 rearrangement, sequence reads were collapsed and filtered. Productive Simpson clonality was computed per sample as the square root of Simpson's diversity index over productive rearrangements. TCRdb took over this immuneACCESS table, retaining in-frame rearrangements with V and J assigned. Such tables are incomplete; in checked studies, under half of the missing clones stem from an unresolved V gene, and the remainder is unexplained. V and J calls and clone size come straight from that table; D and trimming were deduced from the DNA. Here the sample has some 260,000 clones; 75% to 90% occur a single time. The ten largest clones represent approximately 10% of the sample.

At one collaborating source in Seattle, patients were enrolled during active infection and were followed longitudinally through the course of disease. The collaborating institutions used their own protocols to collect whole blood in K2EDTA tubes. Collaborator samples were shipped for TCRbeta analysis as frozen whole blood, isolated PBMCs, or DNA extracted from either sample type. The data were obtained in a study of blood T cell repertoires in COVID-19 (TCRdb year 2020). The study in broad terms: Collaborator samples came from the United States, Italy and Spain and covered acute and convalescent phases of COVID-19. Samples came from the ongoing ImmuneRACE study (first 160 participants) plus 1,254 subjects from 6 global collaborators. HLA class I and class II types, where available, came from metadata supplied by the sample provider rather than from assay-based typing. The sample metadata nearly always contained a de-identified subject ID, COVID-19 status, age in years and sex. A freely available public database, intended as a resource for researchers studying the immune response to SARS-CoV-2, is where the repertoires were released. The material from the prospective study consisted of cDNA or gDNA derived from T cells, B-cell-depleted T cells, or PBMCs. Subjects who had been exposed to COVID-19, were actively infected with it, or had recovered from it provided the deeply sampled blood TCRbeta repertoires that made up the dataset.

What the authors observed across the whole study: Clinical and demographic metadata were provided uncurated, with the amount varying by source and participant.

The CDR3 numbers 15 residues from cysteine through phenylalanine. The only DNA kept is the CDR3, 45 bases in frame from the first base. CDR1 and CDR2, per the germline V gene, are SGHRS and YFSETQ. Sequencing was carried out using peripheral blood. The receptor comes from a woman aged 70-85 years with COVID-19, enrolled during active disease. This chain is built from TRBV5-1 and TRBJ2-7, and 10 bases in between align with TRBD2. CDR3 sequence: CASSWSSGSVYEQYF. The DNA sequence follows: TGCGCCAGTAGCTGGTCTAGCGGGAGTGTCTACGAGCAGTACTTC. This CDR3, with the reference TRBV5-1 and TRBJ2-7 proteins standing in past its ends, gives the full variable domain KAGVTQTPRYLIKTRGQQVTLSCSPISGHRSVSWYQQTPGQGLQFLFEYFSETQRNKGNFPGRFSGRQFSNSRSEMNVSTLELGDSALYLCASSWSSGSVYEQYFGPGTRLTVT.